The 27 T cell receptor beta chains below come from one sample, sequenced in a study of cytomegalovirus exposure and HLA in healthy donors. Primers included in the PCR were 60 Vbeta and 13 Jbeta primers. Clones were sequenced by immunoSEQ multiplex PCR, and TCRdb holds only the in-frame ones, with some missing. The data contain 150,000 to 200,000 clones, 78% of them singletons. Sample: PBMCs. The receptors here all came from a female donor in good health and CMV-seronegative.

In its sample, this clone was seen a few times. Other DNA sequences in the same sample also yield this CDR3. The gene calls are TRBV29-1 and TRBJ2-7; D is unresolved. Germline V gives CDR1 SQVTM, CDR2 ANQGSEA. The CDR3 consists of 11 residues. Trimming removed 4 bases at V and 3 bases at J, with 7 bases between. DNA of the CDR3: TGCAGCGTTGGAGGTTTCTACGAGCAGTACTTC. The encoded protein is CSVGGFYEQYF.

The count of this clone is one. The genes are TRBV9 and TRBJ2-7; D might be TRBD1 (6 bases). This CDR3 contains 14 residues. Trimming shortened V by 3 bases and J by 2 bases, and 12 bases separated the two germline ends. Germline CDR1 SGDLS, CDR2 YYNGEE. The CDR3 DNA is TGTGCCAGCAGCGCTCTAGAGGGGGCCTACGAGCAGTACTTC. It translates to CASSALEGAYEQYF.

J is TRBJ2-7 and V is TRBV11-2, with 7 positions matching TRBD1. Germline V lookup: CDR1 SGHAT, CDR2 FQNNGV. The CDR3 totals 15 residues. J gave up 1 base and V 5 bases, and 8 bases lay outside the gene matches. CDR3 sequence reads: CASSGPGQRSYEQYF. The CDR3, as DNA: TGTGCCAGCAGCGGACCGGGACAGCGTTCCTACGAGCAGTACTTC.

The genes are TRBV10-1 and TRBJ1-5; possible D gene TRBD1, 6 bases. Between the trimmed V and J ends, which lost 4 bases and 5 bases, there was a span of 18 bases. Germline V gene sequence: CDR1 WNHNN, CDR2 SYGVQD (reference sequence). The CDR3 is 16 amino acids. CDR3 amino acids: CASSVGGRFTHQPQHF. CDR3 nucleotides: TGCGCCAGCAGTGTCGGGGGGCGCTTTACCCATCAGCCCCAGCATTTT.

The CDR3 sequence is CASSFWGVQGGSEAFF. The DNA for the CDR3 is TGTGCCAGCAGTTTTTGGGGGGTACAGGGGGGCTCTGAAGCTTTCTTT. The rearrangement links TRBV27 to TRBJ1-1; 8 bases agree with TRBD1. CDR3 size: 16 residues. The trim removed 3 bases at V and 6 bases at J, leaving 12 bases unmatched. Germline V gives CDR1 MNHEY, CDR2 SMNVEV (reference sequence).

The chain couples TRBV9 to TRBJ2-5; TRBD1 aligns across 7 bases. V lost 2 bases and J lost 0; bases outside the gene matches: 1. Germline assignment: CDR1 SGDLS and CDR2 YYNGEE. CDR3 length equals 14 residues. The CDR3 DNA reads as TGTGCCAGCAGCGTGACAGGGAACCAAGAGACCCAGTACTTC. This sequence encodes CASSVTGNQETQYF.

This clone was found a few times. This chain connects TRBV6-1 to TRBJ2-1; TRBD2 matches at 7 bases. Unmatched junction bases numbered 7, after V lost 1 base and J lost 10 bases. Germline loops: CDR1 MNHNS, CDR2 SASEGT. This CDR3 has 14 residues. The CDR3 loop is CASSEVAGEGEQFF. The CDR3 nucleotides read TGTGCCAGCAGTGAAGTGGCGGGGGAGGGAGAGCAGTTCTTC.

This clone was counted once. Sequence at one end of the junction differs from germline and may be a read error. The chain uses TRBV7-2 and TRBJ1-5, with D hard to call. Germline assignment: CDR1 SGHTA and CDR2 FQGNSA. The CDR3 totals 15 residues. The CDR3 region is CASSLGLPQNQPQHF. CDR3 sequence (DNA): TGTGCCAGCAGTTTAGGTCTCCCCCAGAATCAGCCCCAGCATTTT.

In the case of this clone: Additional DNA sequences in this sample encode the identical CDR3. V and J are TRBV7-9 and TRBJ1-4; 7 nucleotides line up with TRBD1. The junction had 6 bases not matched to a gene; V was cut back by 6 bases and J by 2 bases. The CDR3 runs to 15 residues. CDR1 is SEHNR, CDR2 FQNEAQ, per germline (reference sequence). DNA for the CDR3: TGTGCCAGCAGTTTAACAGGGGCGACTAATGAAAAACTGTTTTTT. Translating gives CASSLTGATNEKLFF.

The chain is built from TRBV5-1 and TRBJ2-3; 11 nucleotides agree with TRBD2. The CDR3 covers 16 residues. Per the germline V gene, CDR1 is SGHRS and CDR2 is YFSETQ. Unmatched junction bases numbered 3, after V lost 0 bases and J lost 3 bases. The CDR3 sequence: CASSLDSGGATDTQYF. In DNA form, the CDR3 reads TGCGCCAGCAGCTTGGATAGCGGGGGGGCAACAGATACGCAGTATTTT.

V and J are TRBV19 and TRBJ2-1; D unresolved. The CDR3 has 13 residues. V was trimmed by 1 base and J by 7 bases, leaving 8 bases between them. The germline V gene has CDR1 LNHDA and CDR2 SQIVND (reference sequence). CDR3 nucleotide sequence: TGTGCCAGTAGTATAGGGGCTCGTAATGAGCAGTTCTTC. This sequence encodes CASSIGARNEQFF.

This rearrangement joins TRBV6-6 to TRBJ1-2, with TRBD1 identical over 10 bases. The CDR3 is 15 amino acids. Germline V gene data show CDR1 as MNHNY and CDR2 as SVGAGI (reference sequence). V was pared by 9 bases and J by 4 bases, with 11 bases of the junction left unmatched. The CDR3 here is CASHLTGTGVYGYTF. The CDR3 DNA reads TGTGCCAGTCATCTTACCGGGACAGGGGTCTATGGCTACACCTTC.

The V gene is TRBV11-1, the J gene TRBJ1-2; 10 bases match TRBD1. The V segment lost 7 bases and the J segment 2 bases; nucleotides outside the gene matches: 4. This CDR3 has 14 amino acids. Germline CDR1 and CDR2: SGHAT and FQDESV (reference sequence). CDR3 loop: CASTPGQGNYGYTF. CDR3 nucleotides: TGTGCCAGCACCCCGGGACAGGGGAACTATGGCTACACCTTC.

The V and J genes are TRBV4-3 and TRBJ1-1; D gene unclear. Germline assignment: CDR1 LGHNA and CDR2 YSLEER. The CDR3 sequence is 19 residues long. Trimming pared 0 bases from V and 0 bases from J, leaving 20 bases between. In DNA form, the CDR3 reads TGCGCCAGCAGCCAAGATAAGAATCGGGATGCGGGCCTGAACACTGAAGCTTTCTTT. Amino acid sequence: CASSQDKNRDAGLNTEAFF.

The chain couples TRBV5-6 to TRBJ2-1; TRBD2 matches at 9 bases. The germline V gene has CDR1 SGHDT and CDR2 YYEEEE. The junction had 9 bases not matched to a gene; V was cut back by 4 bases and J by 4 bases. The CDR3 loop spans 16 amino acids. The CDR3 nucleotides are TGTGCCAGCAGCCTAGCTGTAGCGGGGGTTTACAATGAGCAGTTCTTC. Its translation: CASSLAVAGVYNEQFF.

The chain is built from TRBV19 and TRBJ1-5, with D hard to call. The CDR3 is 12 residues long. Germline assignment: CDR1 LNHDA and CDR2 SQIVND (reference sequence). Trimming took off 5 bases at V and 9 bases at J, with 11 bases between the two ends. The CDR3 reads CASSPPSGPQHF. The CDR3 coding sequence is TGTGCCAGTAGTCCACCGTCGGGGCCCCAGCATTTT.

The chain employs TRBV6-5 and TRBJ1-2; 11 bases align to TRBD1. There are 15 residues in the CDR3. Germline V gene data show CDR1 as MNHEY and CDR2 as SVGAGI. V dropped 5 bases and J dropped 4; count of bases not matched to a gene: 6. The CDR3 sequence: CASSGDRGVGYGYTF. CDR3 nucleotides: TGTGCCAGCAGTGGGGACAGGGGGGTGGGCTATGGCTACACCTTC.

The chain combines TRBV4-3 with TRBJ2-1; 7 positions agree with TRBD1. Germline V gene data show CDR1 as LGHNA and CDR2 as YSLEER. The CDR3 has 16 residues. V shed 3 bases and J 4 bases; nucleotides not matched to a gene: 9. Written as DNA, the CDR3 is TGCGCCAGCAGCCAGACCCGACAGGGACCTTACAATGAGCAGTTCTTC. Amino acids: CASSQTRQGPYNEQFF.

About this clone: Different DNA sequences within this sample yield the same CDR3. The chain links TRBV6-5 to TRBJ2-5; possible D gene TRBD1, 6 bases. CDR1 is MNHEY, CDR2 SVGAGI, per germline. The CDR3 covers 13 residues. Trimming left V 7 bases short and J 5 bases short, with 14 bases between. The CDR3 sequence: CASTRTAQETQYF. DNA for the CDR3: TGTGCCAGCACCAGGACAGCCCAGGAGACCCAGTACTTC.

This clone was detected only a few times. The chain is built from TRBV7-2 and TRBJ2-2; no definite D call. The V and J ends lost 1 base and 4 bases respectively, with 10 bases between them. Per the germline V gene, CDR1 is SGHTA and CDR2 is FQGNSA. The CDR3 sequence is 15 residues long. In nucleotides, the CDR3 is TGTGCCAGCAGCTTAGTGGCAGTTGTCACCGGGGAGCTGTTTTTT. Translation gives CASSLVAVVTGELFF.

The chain employs TRBV19 and TRBJ2-3; 9 positions match TRBD1. The CDR3 consists of 15 residues. From germline, CDR1 is LNHDA and CDR2 SQIVND (reference sequence). V shed 2 bases, J shed 6 bases, and the junction held 6 bases outside the gene matches. The CDR3 spells CASSIPGTGKDTQYF. In DNA, the CDR3 is TGTGCCAGTAGTATACCCGGGACAGGGAAGGATACGCAGTATTTT. Variable domain in full (rest from reference TRBV19 and TRBJ2-3): DGGITQSPKYLFRKEGQNVTLSCEQNLNHDAMYWYRQDPGQGLRLIYYSQIVNDFQKGDIAEGYSVSREKKESFPLTVTSAQKNPTAFYLCASSIPGTGKDTQYFGPGTRLTVL.

The CDR3 is CASSVGTGSGNTIYF. CDR3 sequence (DNA): TGTGCCAGCAGCGTCGGGACAGGGTCTGGAAACACCATATATTTT. The chain carries TRBV7-7 and TRBJ1-3, with TRBD1 identical over 9 bases. Germline V CDR1 and CDR2: SSHAT, FNYEAQ (reference sequence). CDR3 length equals 15 residues. V lost 5 bases and J lost 1; bases outside the gene matches: 3.

The chain combines TRBV7-3 with TRBJ2-3; 7 nucleotides align to TRBD2. The J segment lost 3 bases and the V segment lost 3 bases, leaving 12 bases of the junction unmatched. CDR1 is SGHTA, CDR2 FQGTGA, per germline. CDR3 size: 17 residues. The CDR3 reads CASSFLPRGLETDTQYF. CDR3 bases: TGTGCCAGCAGCTTCCTCCCAAGAGGACTAGAGACAGATACGCAGTATTTT. Full variable domain (outside the CDR3, taken from reference TRBV7-3 and TRBJ2-3): GAGVSQTPSNKVTEKGKYVELRCDPISGHTALYWYRQSLGQGPEFLIYFQGTGAADDSGLPNDRFFAVRPEGSVSTLKIQRTERGDSAVYLCASSFLPRGLETDTQYFGPGTRLTVL.

The chain combines TRBV27 with TRBJ1-1; 7 bases are shared with TRBD1. In germline, CDR1 is MNHEY, CDR2 SMNVEV (reference sequence). V was clipped by 4 bases and J by 8 bases; unmatched bases: 1. This CDR3 is 11 amino acids long. This CDR3 is CASSSQGEAFF. In DNA, the CDR3 is TGTGCCAGCAGTTCACAGGGGGAAGCTTTCTTT.

This chain uses TRBV6-4 with TRBJ2-3; TRBD2 aligns across 7 bases. The length of the CDR3 is 16 residues. After removal of 2 bases from V and 0 bases from J, the junction contained 5 bases not matched to a gene. The germline CDR1 and CDR2 sequences are MRHNA and SNTAGT. The CDR3 coding sequence is TGTGCCAGCAGTGACAGAGCGGGGTCTAGCACAGATACGCAGTATTTT. It encodes CASSDRAGSSTDTQYF.

The chain joins TRBV5-6 to TRBJ2-7; the D gene is possibly TRBD1 (6 bases). The CDR3 contains 13 residues. Trimming shortened V by 1 base and J by 6 bases, and 11 bases separated the two germline ends. Germline V gives CDR1 SGHDT, CDR2 YYEEEE. The DNA for the CDR3 is TGTGCCAGCAGCTTGAGGGGGAGTGGCGAGCAGTACTTC. Translating gives CASSLRGSGEQYF.

This rearrangement joins TRBV7-9 to TRBJ2-7; 7 nucleotides line up with TRBD1. Germline CDR1 is SEHNR and CDR2 is FQNEAQ (reference sequence). Trimming removed 1 base from V and 5 bases from J; junction bases left unmatched: 8. This CDR3 has 15 residues. The CDR3 bases are TGTGCCAGCAGCTTAGGACAGGGAGAAATACACGAGCAGTACTTC. Residues: CASSLGQGEIHEQYF.